This T cell receptor (beta chain) was found in a study of shared clonotypes between healthy human individuals (dated by TCRdb to the early 2020s). With regard to the full study: A few men and two women, aged 18 to 49 years, made up the cohort. For each donor, CD4 naive and CD4 memory were each run on three plates, CD8 naive on two plates, and CD8 memory on one plate. The study deeply sequenced blood TCR repertoires of about 5 healthy adults to estimate repertoire size and the extent of clonotype sharing between individuals. Different laboratories and diverse techniques were used to prepare libraries and sequence TCR repertoires, to increase sequencing depth and limit assay-specific biases. Each donor's leukapheresis produced roughly between about 0.9 and 9.5 billion PBMCs. Findings and caveats that apply to the study as a whole: Across a few donors, 4.5% to 6.5% of naive CD4, approximately 3.5% of naive CD8, about 2.3% of memory CD4, and approximately 0.42% of memory CD8 clonotypes were shared. Compared with non-shared clonotypes, the clonotypes found in all four sorted-subset donors had higher generation probabilities. Pairwise subsampling indicated that sequencing depth was expected to affect the degree of clonotype sharing among donors. Because the study included only a small number of donors, the genetic and exposure-history diversity represented was limited. Sampling was restricted to blood, and TCR repertoires in tissue are likely to differ from TCR repertoires in blood. Naive subsets generally had larger estimated clonotype richness than memory subsets did. Incomplete sequencing was indicated by rarefaction of sorted-subset datasets, despite the large sequencing depth.

CD8 naive samples consisted of CD45RO-negative cells that were positively selected for CCR7, yielding a CD45RA+CCR7+ population without TemRA cells. Healthy HIV-negative adults with no recently reported acute infections or vaccinations were included as donors. All donors were Caucasian adults living in Nashville, Tennessee, USA. Blood was obtained by leukapheresis, after which PBMCs were separated by Ficoll-Histopaque density gradient centrifugation and cryopreserved in liquid nitrogen vapor phase. Purity and quantity of every magnetically sorted T cell population were checked by analytical flow cytometry. Genomic DNA was isolated from every sorted fraction and measured by UV absorbance on a Nanodrop 2000c. Worth noting for this clone: What antigen it recognizes has not been identified. No base quality values were provided; no much bigger clone lies one nucleotide off.

Using the deep immunoSEQ assay, multiplex PCR amplified TCR CDR3 regions from genomic DNA. Extracted genomic DNA from each cell subset was spread evenly across all wells of several immunoSEQ 96-well plates, with each plate serving as a replicate. Each replicate PCR for sorted subsets received about 220 ng genomic DNA, equal to about 30,000 T cell genomes. Purified libraries were measured with a Qubit 3.0 fluorometer, size-checked on a Bioanalyzer 2100, and measured again with the KAPA Library Quantification kit. Every immunoSEQ 96-well plate was sequenced on a separate single-read 150-cycle Illumina NextSeq 550 flow cell. The paper's data handling went like this. Because only junctional sequences without quality scores were contained in the immunoSEQ output, filtering matching that applied to full-length reads could not be performed. To assign V/J genes and CDR3, sequences were annotated against IMGT germline references using PyIR, a Python wrapper for IgBLAST v1.9. Reads were filtered out if the reads had weak V/J assignments (E-value above 1e-6), no CDR3, stop codons, out-of-frame junctions, or ambiguous translated residues. V3J clonotypes were defined by identical inferred V gene, J gene, and CDR3 amino acid sequence. Percentage overlap between repertoires was computed as shared unique clonotypes divided by the size of the smaller repertoire. RTK rarefaction, the Chao1 estimator, and Recon v2.1 estimates of unobserved clonotypes were used to assess repertoire richness. OLGA was used to compute generation probabilities for all TCRbeta clonotypes that the gDNA method yielded from a handful of donors. TCRdb obtained this table from immuneACCESS and retained in-frame rearrangements with V and J assigned. These tables miss some clones; where compared with another copy, unresolved V genes account for less than half of the shortfall, and the remainder is unexplained. The V and J calls and clone size come from that table; D and trimming were worked out from the DNA. Across this sample there are nearly 600,000 clones, with over 95% seen only once. The ten largest account for 0.11% of the sample.

CDR1 and CDR2 were assigned from the germline V gene (reference sequence) as MNHEY and SMNVEV. V is cut by 8 bases and J by 1 base, and the space between the germline ends is 8 bases. The cysteine opens and the phenylalanine closes a CDR3 of 12 amino acids. The read is trimmed to its CDR3 DNA, 36 bases read in frame from base 1. The chain joins TRBV27 to TRBJ1-1; TRBD1 is a weak D gene call, 5 bases matching. This receptor was obtained from a woman in her 30s in good health. Sequences were obtained from naive CD8+ T cells sorted from blood. In light of the paper, this sample's cell subset or site label describes: CD45RA+CCR7+. The CDR3 has the sequence CASGDPNTEAFF. In nucleotide form, the sequence is TGTGCCAGCGGGGACCCGAACACTGAAGCTTTCTTT.